Listed below are T cell receptor beta chains from one sample, sequenced in a study of T cells in localized non-small cell lung cancer. Sequencing was performed with immunoSEQ multiplex PCR; in TCRdb, only in-frame clones are kept and a portion is missing. The sample has 70,000 to 75,000 clones; roughly 83% are singletons. This specimen consisted of peripheral blood, obtained before any cancer treatment. The source of these receptors is a female donor at least 60 years old with stage I lung adenocarcinoma. Both conserved end residues are part of each CDR3. The order of the fields is V gene, D gene, J gene, clone size, CDR3 DNA, CDR3 protein. A D gene is named only where the DNA matches it firmly. Size values are once, few and many counts, or a class for expanded clones, and some rows have none.

TRBV5-6	TRBD1	TRBJ1-6	once	TGTGCCAGCAGCCTGGACAGGGGGCATTCACCCCTCCACTTT	CASSLDRGHSPLHF
TRBV28	TRBD1	TRBJ1-4	.	TGTGCCAGCAGTTCCAGGGGGGAGGATGAAAAACTGTTTTTT	CASSSRGEDEKLFF
TRBV5-6	.	TRBJ2-1	.	TGTGCCAGCAGCTTTCAGGGTATAGAGCAGTTCTTC	CASSFQGIEQFF
TRBV28	TRBD2	TRBJ2-4	.	TGTGCCAGCAGCCGAGGGGCGGGAGGAGACATTCAGTACTTC	CASSRGAGGDIQYF
TRBV19	.	TRBJ1-2	few	TGTGCCAGTACTGACCGGGGCCGACAGGCCTATGGCTACACCTTC	CASTDRGRQAYGYTF
TRBV7-9	.	TRBJ2-1	.	TGTGCCAGCCCCTGGGACGGGTCATACAATGAGCAGTTCTTC	CASPWDGSYNEQFF
TRBV7-8	.	TRBJ1-5	.	TGTGCCAGCAGCTTGGGGGGCGACTATAGCAATCAGCCCCAGCATTTT	CASSLGGDYSNQPQHF
TRBV11-2	TRBD1	TRBJ2-6	.	TGTGCCAGCAGCCCGGGACAGGGTCACTCTGGGGCCAACGTCCTGACTTTC	CASSPGQGHSGANVLTF
TRBV5-8	TRBD2	TRBJ2-1	many	TGTGCCAGCAGCTTGATAGCGGGAGATGGGGAGCAGTTCTTC	CASSLIAGDGEQFF
TRBV10-3	.	TRBJ1-1	few	TGTGCCATCAGTTTAGACAGGAACACTGAAGCTTTCTTT	CAISLDRNTEAFF
TRBV7-9	.	TRBJ2-2	.	TGTGCCAGCAGCGTAGAACAGGGTAGAAGGGAGCTGTTTTTT	CASSVEQGRRELFF
TRBV19	TRBD2	TRBJ2-7	.	TGTGCCAGTAGTATTTCCCCAATAATCTCGGGCTATTCGCGGTCGCTAGCGGAATACGAGCAGTACTTC	CASSISPIISGYSRSLAEYEQYF
TRBV10-3	.	TRBJ1-2	.	TGTGCCATCAGCTTTGGTGGTAACTATGGCTACACCTTC	CAISFGGNYGYTF
TRBV7-7	.	TRBJ2-2	.	TGTGCTAGCAGCCCGGGAGAAATAGAGGACACGAACACCGGGGAGCTGTTTTTT	CASSPGEIEDTNTGELFF
TRBV19	.	TRBJ1-2	once	TGTGCCAGTAGTACGGGCGAGTATGGCTACACCTTC	CASSTGEYGYTF
TRBV5-4	TRBD2	TRBJ2-1	.	TGTGCCAGCAGCTATGGACTAGCGGGATTGCTTTCGATGGGGAATGAGCAGTTCTTC	CASSYGLAGLLSMGNEQFF
TRBV7-2	.	TRBJ1-1	.	TGTGCCAGCAGCTTAGCAGGACAGAACACTGAAGCTTTCTTT	CASSLAGQNTEAFF
TRBV5-1	TRBD2	TRBJ2-5	.	TGCGCCAGCAGCTTGCCTAGCGGGGGGGCCGTAGAGACCCAGTACTTC	CASSLPSGGAVETQYF
TRBV6-6	TRBD2	TRBJ2-1	.	TGTGCCAGCACTGCACCGGGGGGGCTATTGAATGAGCAGTTCTTC	CASTAPGGLLNEQFF
TRBV27	.	TRBJ2-5	.	TGTGCCAGCAGTTTACGGGGGGCAGAGACCCAGTACTTC	CASSLRGAETQYF
TRBV18	.	TRBJ1-1	.	TGTGCCAGCTCACCCCAGGTGGGATTGAACACTGAAGCTTTCTTT	CASSPQVGLNTEAFF
TRBV15	.	TRBJ2-7	once	TGTGCCACCAGCAGAGAAGTCCCAATCAGCTCCTACGAGCAGTACTTC	CATSREVPISSYEQYF
TRBV6-5	TRBD2	TRBJ2-5	.	TGTGCCAGCAGCCCACTAGCGCCAGAGACCCAGTACTTC	CASSPLAPETQYF
TRBV29-1	.	TRBJ2-7	.	TGCAGCGTTGGCGGGGACACGACCTACGAGCAGTACTTC	CSVGGDTTYEQYF
TRBV5-1	.	TRBJ1-1	.	TGCGCCAGCAGCTTGTTGAGGGTGAACACTGAAGCTTTCTTT	CASSLLRVNTEAFF
TRBV9	.	TRBJ2-5	.	TGTGCCAGCAGCCCTCATGGGGGGATAGGCCAAGAGACCCAGTACTTC	CASSPHGGIGQETQYF
TRBV18	.	TRBJ2-5	.	TGTGCCAGCTCACCACCGACGGGGGTTGAGACCCAGTACTTC	CASSPPTGVETQYF
TRBV2	TRBD1	TRBJ1-2	.	TGTGCCAGCAGTGAAGCGGCAGGGGGATGGTATGGCTACACCTTC	CASSEAAGGWYGYTF
TRBV25-1	.	TRBJ1-5	.	TGTGCCAGCAGTGCGGCGACCGGGCCCGGAGATCAGCCCCAGCATTTT	CASSAATGPGDQPQHF
TRBV7-2	.	TRBJ2-3	few	TGTGCCAGCAGCCAGGGGAGACTAGCATTCACAGATACGCAGTATTTT	CASSQGRLAFTDTQYF
TRBV27	TRBD2	TRBJ2-7	.	TGTGCCAGCAGTTTAACTAGCGGGGGGTTGTCCGAGCAGTACTTC	CASSLTSGGLSEQYF
TRBV14	TRBD1	TRBJ1-3	.	TGTGCCAGCAGCCACAGGACAGGGCAGACCGACACCATATATTTT	CASSHRTGQTDTIYF
TRBV29-1	.	TRBJ2-4	.	TGCAGCGTGGGGGTCCTATGGGACATTCAGTACTTC	CSVGVLWDIQYF
TRBV4-2	.	TRBJ2-7	.	TGTGCCAGCAGCCAAGACACTTTCCTACGGCAGTACTTC	CASSQDTFLRQYF
TRBV6-6	.	TRBJ1-1	.	TGTGCCAGCAGCGAAGGGGTGCCCATGAACACTGAAGCTTTCTTT	CASSEGVPMNTEAFF
TRBV6-1	.	TRBJ1-5	.	TGTGCCAGCAGTGGCTGGACAGAGTCTAGCAATCAGCCCCAGCATTTT	CASSGWTESSNQPQHF
TRBV29-1	TRBD1	TRBJ1-2	few	TGCAGCGGTACGGACAGGGGGAACTATGGCTACACCTTC	CSGTDRGNYGYTF
TRBV2	TRBD2	TRBJ2-1	.	TGTGCCAGCAGGGGGATGGAGCGGGAGAAGAATGAGCAGTTCTTC	CASRGMEREKNEQFF
TRBV7-2	.	TRBJ2-1	.	TGTGCCAGCAGCTTATCTGCGGGTGAACAGTTCTTC	CASSLSAGEQFF
TRBV19	.	TRBJ2-7	.	TGTGCCAGTAGTGCCCGGGACGAACTACTCTACGAGCAGTACTTC	CASSARDELLYEQYF
TRBV5-1	.	TRBJ1-1	few	TGCGCCAGCAGCTTGGTGCGGGACACTGAAGCTTTCTTT	CASSLVRDTEAFF
TRBV19	.	TRBJ1-1	few	TGTGCCAGTAGTATTTTTCTGTTTGACGAATTGTATAAAGGCGGGGAAGCTTTCTTT	CASSIFLFDELYKGGEAFF
TRBV6-5	.	TRBJ2-2	.	TGTGCCAGCAGTTACGGGCTAACCACCGGGGAGCTGTTTTTT	CASSYGLTTGELFF
TRBV4-2	.	TRBJ2-1	.	TGTGCCAGCAGCCAAGTATCCGGCAATGAGCAGTTCTTC	CASSQVSGNEQFF
TRBV6-5	.	TRBJ2-1	.	TGTGCCAGCAGTCTCCTCAGGAGCTCCTACAATGAGCAGTTCTTC	CASSLLRSSYNEQFF
TRBV6-1	.	TRBJ2-7	.	TGTGCCAGCAGTGAAGTGAGCAGGTCCTCCTACGAGCAGTACTTC	CASSEVSRSSYEQYF
TRBV5-4	TRBD2	TRBJ2-1	.	TGTGCCAGCAGCTTAGCCGGGACTAGCGGATACAATGAGCAGTTCTTC	CASSLAGTSGYNEQFF
TRBV6-5	.	TRBJ2-5	few	TGTGCCAGCAGTCGGGCGGGGGCCGGCCAAGAGACCCAGTACTTC	CASSRAGAGQETQYF
TRBV19	TRBD2	TRBJ2-5	.	TGTGCCAGTAGTATAGCGGGGGGGCCTTTAGAGACCCAGTACTTC	CASSIAGGPLETQYF
TRBV4-3	.	TRBJ1-2	.	TGCGCCAGCAGCCAAGATGATGCGGGACACAACTATGGCTACACCTTC	CASSQDDAGHNYGYTF
TRBV11-2	.	TRBJ1-1	.	TGTGCCAGCAGGTTACAGGGTATGACTACTGAAGCTTTCTTT	CASRLQGMTTEAFF
TRBV27	TRBD2	TRBJ2-1	.	TGTGCCAGCACTCTAGCGGGGGGGCGTAGTGAGCAGTTCTTC	CASTLAGGRSEQFF
TRBV14	TRBD2	TRBJ2-1	.	TGTGCCAGCAGCCCTCTAGCGGGGACGGGGCAGTTCTTC	CASSPLAGTGQFF
TRBV7-2	.	TRBJ2-1	.	TGTGCCAGCAGCAATATCGGATGGGGCCATGAGCAGTTCTTC	CASSNIGWGHEQFF
TRBV7-9	.	TRBJ1-2	.	TGTGCCAGCAGCCGCCGGACGGACATCGACTACACCTTC	CASSRRTDIDYTF
TRBV7-9	TRBD2	TRBJ2-7	.	TGTGCCAGCAGCCCTGGGACTAGCGGGGGGCGAATACCCTACGAGCAGTACTTC	CASSPGTSGGRIPYEQYF
TRBV2	TRBD1	TRBJ1-4	.	TGTGCCAGCAGCACAGGGGGTTCTAATGAAAAACTGTTTTTT	CASSTGGSNEKLFF
TRBV10-3	.	TRBJ2-1	.	TGTGCCATCAAGGCAACGTACAATGAGCAGTTCTTC	CAIKATYNEQFF
TRBV5-1	.	TRBJ2-1	.	TGCGCCAGCAGCCAAGAATACGTCAATGAGCAGTTCTTC	CASSQEYVNEQFF
TRBV10-1	TRBD1	TRBJ2-1	.	TGCGCCAGCAGCTTGGACAGGGACAATGAGCAGTTCTTC	CASSLDRDNEQFF